This record covers a single T cell receptor beta chain. The entry originates in a study of T cell repertoires in cytomegalovirus infection. TCRdb recomputed calls from the reads with MiXCR, one row per CDR3 protein. The table has 300,000 to 400,000 distinct CDR3 sequences, 9.5% seen once. The trim removed 6 bases at V and 10 bases at J, leaving 21 bases unmatched. This CDR3 spans 17 amino acids. Germline V gives CDR1 MNHEY, CDR2 SVGEGT. This sequence was found in a human donor in good health (CMV status not recorded). Some clones in this sample may be carry-over from other donors' samples. The chain recombines TRBV6-2 or TRBV6-3 with TRBJ2-1; 7 nucleotides line up with TRBD2. The material sequenced was PBMCs. The CDR3 sequence is CASSRRVLAAPPKEQFF. CDR3 nucleotides: TGTGCCAGCAGCCGCCGGGTCCTAGCGGCCCCGCCCAAGGAGCAGTTCTTC.